This T cell receptor (beta chain) was obtained from a study of tumor-infiltrating lymphocytes in primary liver carcinoma (dated by TCRdb to 2016 to 2017). Some background on the complete study: Of the five patients (three men and two women, aged 30 to 69 years), four had hepatocellular carcinoma and one had combined HCC and intrahepatic cholangiocarcinoma. The five patients had tumors of stage T1-T3 N0M0, with maximum diameters ranging from roughly 4.2 to 10 cm. Samples yielded roughly 3.5 to 8 million productive TCRbeta reads; read depth did not differ significantly between tissue types. For each liver tumor, the study sampled five regions along with adjacent normal tissue and blood, and applied TCRbeta repertoire sequencing, expression microarrays and whole-exome sequencing. TCRbeta repertoire sequencing covered roughly 35 specimens from 5 patients: roughly 25 tumor regions, 5 adjacent noncancerous liver tissues and 5 peripheral blood samples. High reproducibility was observed for the technical replicate repertoires, with mean shared-clone rates approximately 0.9 and correlation coefficients above 0.95.

What the authors observed across the whole study: Because the samples were bulk and unsorted, CD4+ and CD8+ T cell repertoires could not be compared. Repertoire overlap was higher between tumor regions (mean about 35%) than tumor-adjacent (approximately 17%) or tumor-blood (about 14%) pairs, consistent with antigen-driven expansion. Because only the TCR beta chain was sequenced and unpaired alpha chains were not captured, true repertoire diversity is likely underestimated. A significantly larger repertoire fraction was made up by the top 250 clones in tumors than in blood (p = 0.039). Only 4 or 5 patients were included in the study, and the authors note that the findings should be validated in a larger study.

Without any cell sorting, total RNA and DNA were co-extracted from approximately 22-30 mg of bulk tissue using the AllPrep DNA/RNA mini kit. Four to six patients with histopathologically diagnosed primary liver carcinoma underwent surgical resection in China between November 2015 and March 2016. Chronic HBV infection was present in the patients, and the patients were treatment-naive at sampling. Fresh tumor and adjacent tissue pieces were bisected; one half was stored in RNAlater at -80°C, the other sent for histology. TCRbeta-specific cDNA was reverse-transcribed from about 520 ng total RNA using a constant-region primer and ProtoScript II reverse transcriptase. TCRbeta libraries were built with three nested multiplex PCR rounds, a slightly modified ARM-PCR procedure. Each of the first two PCR rounds ran for nine to ten cycles and used multiplex TRBV1-TRBV30 forward primers together with a Cbeta reverse primer. A final 25-cycle PCR with Deep VentR polymerase added sample barcodes and Illumina adapters. Before sequencing, amplicons of 200-500 bp were gel-purified using a QIAquick gel extraction kit. An Illumina HiSeq 2500 was used to sequence the TCRbeta amplicons with 250-bp paired-end reads. As for how the authors treated the data: Trimmomatic v0.33 was used to quality-trim the reads, and FLASH v1.2.11 was used to merge paired reads so that full CDR3 sequences could be recovered. MiGEC v1.2.1b assigned V, D and J germline segments to the rearranged TCRbeta sequences. Clonotype statistics and Shannon-Wiener diversity indices were calculated with VDJtools v1.0.0. Except for diversity analysis, only the 250 most abundant clonotypes of each sample were used in subsequent analyses to reduce sampling bias. TCRdb ran its own pipeline on the public reads, namely fastp trimming at Q25 and MiXCR clone calling, and kept in-frame beta chains. Duplicate CDR3 protein sequences are folded into a single record with the most common DNA and genes. TCRdb's processing, not the authors' own work, is the source of the V and J calls. The sample profile shows roughly 120,000 distinct CDR3 sequences; 55% to 70% of them were found once. 7.5% to 10% of the sample is held by the ten biggest clonotypes.

The germline V gene yields SGHAT for CDR1 and FQNNGV for CDR2. The CDR3 has 15 amino acids, counting both end residues. The kept DNA is CDR3 alone, 45 bases in frame from the first base. As for this clonotype: Its antigen remains undetermined. This likely comes from a read error, as the CDR3 has no conserved phenylalanine or tryptophan at its end.

The sequenced sample consisted of tumor-adjacent normal liver tissue. This receptor was identified in an older woman with primary liver carcinoma and hepatitis B virus infection. The sequence joins TRBV11-2 to TRBJ2-3, with 8 bases matching TRBD2. The base sequence is TGCGCCAGCAGCTTCGGACTAGCACGCACAGATACGCAGTATATT. Translated, this gives CASSFGLARTDTQYI.